These T cell receptor beta chains were read from a single sample in a study of blood T cell repertoires in COVID-19. Measured with immunoSEQ multiplex PCR; TCRdb has only the in-frame clones, and not every one. The sample holds some 73,000 clones; almost 85% are singletons and the top ten take 9.6%. Sequencing was performed on peripheral blood. The receptor set was obtained from a man in his fifties with COVID-19, enrolled during active disease. The CDR3 runs from the conserved cysteine through the conserved F or W. The D gene is left open where the match is weak. The size entry is marked missing in some rows and otherwise reads once, few, many or a size class.

>TRBV9|TRBD1|once|TRBJ1-2
TGTGCCAGCAGCGTAGGACAGGGGAACTATGGCTACACCTTC
CASSVGQGNYGYTF
>TRBV7-2|TRBD2|.|TRBJ2-2
TGTGCCAGCAGCTTAGGACTAGCCGCGAACACCGGGGAGCTGTTTTTT
CASSLGLAANTGELFF
>TRBV6-6|.|.|TRBJ2-5
TGTGCCAGCAGCCATCCACAGGGCTTTAGCGAGACCCAGTACTTC
CASSHPQGFSETQYF
>TRBV6-1|.|.|TRBJ1-2
TGTGCCAGCAGTGAAGTAGGGAGGGCCCACTATGGCTACACCTTC
CASSEVGRAHYGYTF
>TRBV28|.|.|TRBJ1-1
TGTGCCAGCAGTTTAGGCAGGGAAGCTTTCTTT
CASSLGREAFF
>TRBV11-2|.|.|TRBJ1-2
TGTGCCAGCAGCTTAGGAGGGCGGGGCTATGGCTACACCTTC
CASSLGGRGYGYTF
>TRBV7-9|TRBD1|.|TRBJ1-3
TGTGCCAGCAGCTTTGGACAGGGTGGTGACACCATATATTTT
CASSFGQGGDTIYF
>TRBV28|TRBD1|.|TRBJ1-1
TGTGCCAGCAGTTCCCAGACAGGGACCAAGGAAGCTTTCTTT
CASSSQTGTKEAFF
>TRBV18|TRBD1|.|TRBJ2-3
TGTGCCAGCTCACCGAAGACAGGGTCCACAGATACGCAGTATTTT
CASSPKTGSTDTQYF
>TRBV6-1|TRBD2|.|TRBJ2-2
TGTGCCAGCAGTGGTCACCCCCCCCAACGGGGGGGCACCGGGGAGCTGTTTTTT
CASSGHPPQRGGTGELFF
>TRBV7-9|TRBD1|.|TRBJ2-7
TGTGCCAGCAGCGTCCGGGACAGGGCCTACGAGCAGTACTTC
CASSVRDRAYEQYF
>TRBV7-3|TRBD1|.|TRBJ1-1
TGTGCCAGCAGCTTAGACCCAGGGGGCACTGAAGCTTTCTTT
CASSLDPGGTEAFF
>TRBV7-3|.|.|TRBJ1-1
TGTGCCAGCAGCGCTCTACCGGGTCCTTTGGGAGACACTGAAGCTTTCTTT
CASSALPGPLGDTEAFF
>TRBV11-1|.|.|TRBJ2-5
TGTGCCAGCAGCCGAGAAGAGACCCAGTACTTC
CASSREETQYF
>TRBV6-5|TRBD1|.|TRBJ1-1
TGTGCCAGCAGTTACGCGGGGACAGGGAGCACTGAAGCTTTCTTT
CASSYAGTGSTEAFF
>TRBV18|.|once|TRBJ1-2
TGTGCCAGCTCACCACCGACCGGCGGGGTGACTAACTATGGCTACACCTTC
CASSPPTGGVTNYGYTF
>TRBV15|.|few|TRBJ2-7
TGTGCCACCAGCAGAGCATTCATTAGTTGGTACCGGCGGTCCTACGAGCAGTACTTC
CATSRAFISWYRRSYEQYF
>TRBV19|TRBD2|.|TRBJ2-5
TGTGCCAGTAGTATTCTGCTAGCGGGAGGGCAAGAGACCCAGTACTTC
CASSILLAGGQETQYF
>TRBV28|.|.|TRBJ2-5
TGTGCCAGCAGTTTACCCGGGAGAGGGGAGGAGACCCAGTACTTC
CASSLPGRGEETQYF
>TRBV28|TRBD1|once|TRBJ1-3
TGTGCCAGCAGGGGACAACAGGGGTTGGGGGACACCATATATTTT
CASRGQQGLGDTIYF
>TRBV10-3|.|.|TRBJ2-1
TGTGCCATCACCGCGGGACCCTGGGATGAGCAGTTCTTC
CAITAGPWDEQFF
>TRBV7-9|.|.|TRBJ2-7
TGTGCCAGCAGCTTAAGGGACACCGCAGAGCAGTACTTC
CASSLRDTAEQYF
>TRBV28|TRBD1|.|TRBJ2-7
TGTGCCAGCAAACCGGGACAGGGCTCTCGGGGGAGTCGAGCGGGGAAGTACTTC
CASKPGQGSRGSRAGKYF
>TRBV27|.|.|TRBJ1-2
TGTGCCAGCAGTCCCCGGGGTAGCTATGGCTACACCTTC
CASSPRGSYGYTF
>TRBV20-1|.|.|TRBJ2-7
TGCAGTGCTAGTACAGGGTTTGGAACCTACGAGCAGTACTTC
CSASTGFGTYEQYF
>TRBV27|.|.|TRBJ1-5
TGTGCCAGCAGTACCGGGACACCTTATAGCAATCAGCCCCAGCATTTT
CASSTGTPYSNQPQHF
>TRBV12-3/TRBV12-4|.|.|TRBJ2-3
TGTGCCAGCAGGACTGTCACAGATACGCAGTATTTT
CASRTVTDTQYF
>TRBV30|.|.|TRBJ1-1
TGTGCCTGGAGTGTACGTTGGCAGGGGTTTTCTGAAGCTTTCTTT
CAWSVRWQGFSEAFF
>TRBV21-1|.|.|TRBJ1-6
TGTGCCAGCAGCCCGGACAGGGGGGCCTCACCCCTCCACTTT
CASSPDRGASPLHF
>TRBV4-1|.|.|TRBJ1-2
TGCGCCAGCAGCCAAGAGGGCAGGGTCTATGGCTACACCTTC
CASSQEGRVYGYTF
>TRBV10-3|TRBD1|.|TRBJ2-7
TGTGCCATCAGAGGGGGCCCCTACGAGCAGTACTTC
CAIRGGPYEQYF
>TRBV28|.|.|TRBJ1-3
TGTGCCAGCAGTTTAGGGAACACAGGAGCCGGAAACACCATATATTTT
CASSLGNTGAGNTIYF
>TRBV11-2|.|.|TRBJ1-1
TGTGCCAGCAGCCCTACAGGGCCTCCTTTCTTT
CASSPTGPPFF
>TRBV6-2/TRBV6-3|TRBD2|.|TRBJ2-1
TGTGCCAGCAGTGTTGCAGCGGGAGGATACAATGAGCAGTTCTTC
CASSVAAGGYNEQFF
>TRBV2|.|once|TRBJ1-2
TGTGCCAGCAGTGGCCTATTATACGGCTACACCTTC
CASSGLLYGYTF
>TRBV7-6|.|.|TRBJ2-1
TGTGCCAGCAGCTTAGATCCCGGACTCGTAGCCAATGAGCAGTTCTTC
CASSLDPGLVANEQFF
>TRBV28|.|once|TRBJ1-2
TGTGCCAGCAGTCCACCAGACAGGTTCTATGGCTACACCTTC
CASSPPDRFYGYTF
>TRBV2|TRBD2|.|TRBJ2-1
TGTGCCAGCAAAGCGGGTGCTAGCGGGAGAGATGAGCAGTTCTTC
CASKAGASGRDEQFF
>TRBV5-1|TRBD1|once|TRBJ1-3
TGCGCCAGCAGCTCAGGGGGCGCCGGAAACACCATATATTTT
CASSSGGAGNTIYF
>TRBV11-2|.|.|TRBJ1-5
TGTGCCAGCAGCTTAGCCAGGGCGCAGCCCCAGCATTTT
CASSLARAQPQHF
>TRBV19|.|.|TRBJ2-7
TGTGCCAGTAGTATAGGGGGGGGCGGGCCCCCCTACGAGCAGTACTTC
CASSIGGGGPPYEQYF
>TRBV30|.|.|TRBJ1-6
TGTGCCTGGAGGGGCACAGCAAATTCACCCCTCCACTTT
CAWRGTANSPLHF
>TRBV19|TRBD2|.|TRBJ2-5
TGTGCCAGTAGTATCGGGACTAGCGGGGACCAAGAGACCCAGTACTTC
CASSIGTSGDQETQYF
>TRBV6-2/TRBV6-3|TRBD1|.|TRBJ2-5
TGTGCCAGCAGCACTGACAGGGGCGGGAAGAACCAAGAGACCCAGTACTTC
CASSTDRGGKNQETQYF
>TRBV28|TRBD1|.|TRBJ2-4
TGTGCCAGCAGTTCACCAGGACAGGGGAGCAAAAACATTCAGTACTTC
CASSSPGQGSKNIQYF
>TRBV10-3|TRBD2|.|TRBJ2-7
TGTGCCATCAGTCCAGGACTAGCGGGCTACGAGCAGTACTTC
CAISPGLAGYEQYF
>TRBV29-1|.|.|TRBJ2-7
TGCAGCGTTGGGGGAGATGGGTCCTACGAGCAGTACTTC
CSVGGDGSYEQYF
>TRBV2|TRBD1|.|TRBJ1-2
TGTGCCAGCAGTGTAGGGACAGGGTCTAACTATGGCTACACCTTC
CASSVGTGSNYGYTF
>TRBV7-2|TRBD2|.|TRBJ2-3
TGTGCCAGCAGGACTAGCGGGAGGGCGGCAGATACGCAGTATTTT
CASRTSGRAADTQYF
>TRBV28|.|.|TRBJ1-2
TGTGCCAGCAGTTTTCAGGTCTATGGCTACACCTTC
CASSFQVYGYTF
>TRBV19|.|.|TRBJ2-5
TGTGCCAGTAGTCCCGCGCAGGGGATCCAAGAGACCCAGTACTTC
CASSPAQGIQETQYF
>TRBV5-1|TRBD1|once|TRBJ2-1
TGCGCCAGCAGCTTGGGCCGGGACAGGGGGGACAATGAGCAGTTCTTC
CASSLGRDRGDNEQFF
>TRBV5-1|TRBD2|.|TRBJ2-1
TGCGCCAGCAGCCGGACCGGGACTAGCGGGAGCAATGAGCAGTTCTTC
CASSRTGTSGSNEQFF
>TRBV24-1|.|.|TRBJ2-1
TGTGCCACCAGTGACCACAGGGGGGGGGCTCTTACAGGTGAGCAGTTCTTC
CATSDHRGGALTGEQFF
>TRBV10-3|.|.|TRBJ2-3
TGTGCCATCCCGGGGACAGATACGCAGTATTTT
CAIPGTDTQYF